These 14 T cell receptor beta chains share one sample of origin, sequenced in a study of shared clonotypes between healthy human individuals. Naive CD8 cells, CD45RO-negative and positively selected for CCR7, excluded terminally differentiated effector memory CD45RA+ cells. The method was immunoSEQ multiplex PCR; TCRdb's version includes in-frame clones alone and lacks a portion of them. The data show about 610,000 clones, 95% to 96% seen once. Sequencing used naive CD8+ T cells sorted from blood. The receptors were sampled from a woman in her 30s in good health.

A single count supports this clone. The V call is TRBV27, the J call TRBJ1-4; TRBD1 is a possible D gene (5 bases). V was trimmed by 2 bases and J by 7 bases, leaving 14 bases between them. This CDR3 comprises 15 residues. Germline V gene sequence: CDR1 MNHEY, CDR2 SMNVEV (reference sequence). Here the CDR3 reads CASSLVPGTGEKLFF. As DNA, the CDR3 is TGTGCCAGCAGTTTAGTTCCCGGGACCGGTGAAAAACTGTTTTTT.

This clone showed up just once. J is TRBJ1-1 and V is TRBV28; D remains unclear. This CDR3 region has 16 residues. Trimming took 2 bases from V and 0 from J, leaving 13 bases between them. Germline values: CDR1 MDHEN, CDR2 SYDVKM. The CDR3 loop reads CASSLTRGALNTEAFF. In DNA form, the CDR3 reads TGTGCCAGCAGTTTAACCCGGGGAGCCTTGAACACTGAAGCTTTCTTT.

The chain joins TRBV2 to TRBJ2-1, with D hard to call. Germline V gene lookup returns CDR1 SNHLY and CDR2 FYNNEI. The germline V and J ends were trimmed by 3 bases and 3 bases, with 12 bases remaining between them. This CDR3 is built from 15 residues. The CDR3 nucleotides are TGTGCCAGCAGTGAGTCGGTTAAGGTCTACAATGAGCAGTTCTTC. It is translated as CASSESVKVYNEQFF.

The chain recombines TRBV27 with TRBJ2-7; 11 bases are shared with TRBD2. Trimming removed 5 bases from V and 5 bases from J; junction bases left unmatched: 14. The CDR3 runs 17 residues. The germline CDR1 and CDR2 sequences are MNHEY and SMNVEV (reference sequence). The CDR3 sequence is CASSALLAGEVVHEQYF. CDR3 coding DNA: TGTGCCAGCAGTGCGCTACTAGCGGGAGAGGTGGTACACGAGCAGTACTTC.

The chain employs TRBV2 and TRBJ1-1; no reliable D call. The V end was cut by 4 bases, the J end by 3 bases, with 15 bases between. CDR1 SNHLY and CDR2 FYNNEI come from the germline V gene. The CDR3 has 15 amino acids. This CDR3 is CASSANGILDTEAFF. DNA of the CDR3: TGTGCCAGCAGTGCCAATGGCATCTTGGACACTGAAGCTTTCTTT.

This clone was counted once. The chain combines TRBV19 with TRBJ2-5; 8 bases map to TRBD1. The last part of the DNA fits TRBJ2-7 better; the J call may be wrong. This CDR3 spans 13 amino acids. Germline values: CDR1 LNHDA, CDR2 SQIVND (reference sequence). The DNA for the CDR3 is TGTGCCAGCGGACAGGGACACTCCTACGAGCAGTACTTC. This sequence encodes CASGQGHSYEQYF.

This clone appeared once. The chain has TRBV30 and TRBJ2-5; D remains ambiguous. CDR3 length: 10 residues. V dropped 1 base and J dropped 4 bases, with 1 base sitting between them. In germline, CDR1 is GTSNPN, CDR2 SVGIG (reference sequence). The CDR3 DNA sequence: TGTGCCTGGAGTGGAGAGACCCAGTACTTC. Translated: CAWSGETQYF.

For the CDR3, the DNA is TGTGCCAGTACCCCGACTCAGGGGATTCCCAACAATGAGCAGTTCTTC. This sequence encodes CASTPTQGIPNNEQFF. V and J are TRBV19 and TRBJ2-1; D might be TRBD1 (6 bases). V dropped 7 bases and J dropped 5 bases, with 21 bases sitting between them. The CDR3 is 16 amino acids. Germline V gene data show CDR1 as LNHDA and CDR2 as SQIVND (reference sequence).

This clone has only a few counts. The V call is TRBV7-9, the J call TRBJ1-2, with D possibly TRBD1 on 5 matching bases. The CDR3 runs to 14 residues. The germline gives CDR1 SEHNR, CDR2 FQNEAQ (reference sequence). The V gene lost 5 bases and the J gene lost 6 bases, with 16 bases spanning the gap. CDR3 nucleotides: TGTGCCAGCAGCCCGACGGGGGGTGGAGATGGCTACACCTTC. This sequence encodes CASSPTGGGDGYTF. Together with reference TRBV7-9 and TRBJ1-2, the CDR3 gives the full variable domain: DTGVSQNPRHKITKRGQNVTFRCDPISEHNRLYWYRQTLGQGPEFLTYFQNEAQLEKSRLLSDRFSAERPKGSFSTLEIQRTEQGDSAMYLCASSPTGGGDGYTFGSGTRLTVV.

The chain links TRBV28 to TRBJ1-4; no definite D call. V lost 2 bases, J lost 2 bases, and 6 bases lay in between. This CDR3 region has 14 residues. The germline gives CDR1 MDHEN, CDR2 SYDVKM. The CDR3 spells CASSLGGTNEKLFF. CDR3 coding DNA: TGTGCCAGCAGTTTAGGTGGGACTAATGAAAAACTGTTTTTT. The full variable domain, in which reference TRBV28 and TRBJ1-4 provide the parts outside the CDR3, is DVKVTQSSRYLVKRTGEKVFLECVQDMDHENMFWYRQDPGLGLRLIYFSYDVKMKEKGDIPEGYSVSREKKERFSLILESASTNQTSMYLCASSLGGTNEKLFFGSGTQLSVL.

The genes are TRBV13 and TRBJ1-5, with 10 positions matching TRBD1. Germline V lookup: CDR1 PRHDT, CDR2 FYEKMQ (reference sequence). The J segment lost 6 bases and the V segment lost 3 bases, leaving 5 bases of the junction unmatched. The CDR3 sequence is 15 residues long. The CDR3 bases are TGTGCCAGCAGCTTGGGACAGGGGACGTTTCAGCCCCAGCATTTT. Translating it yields CASSLGQGTFQPQHF.

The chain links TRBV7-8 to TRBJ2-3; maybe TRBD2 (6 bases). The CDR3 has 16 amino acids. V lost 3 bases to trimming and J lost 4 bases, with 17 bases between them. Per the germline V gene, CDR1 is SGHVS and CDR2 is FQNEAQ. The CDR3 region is CASSFPRREQPDTQYF. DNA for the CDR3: TGTGCCAGCAGCTTCCCCCGCCGGGAGCAGCCAGATACGCAGTATTTT.

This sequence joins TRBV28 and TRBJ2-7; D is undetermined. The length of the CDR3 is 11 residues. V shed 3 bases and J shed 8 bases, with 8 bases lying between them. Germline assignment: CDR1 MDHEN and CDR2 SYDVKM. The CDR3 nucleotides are TGTGCCAGCAGTTTGTCAGAAAAGCAGTACTTC. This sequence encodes CASSLSEKQYF.

The CDR3 spells CASSLQGRREAFF. In DNA, the CDR3 is TGTGCCAGCAGCTTACAGGGACGAAGGGAGGCTTTCTTT. The chain uses TRBV7-9 and TRBJ1-1, with D possibly being TRBD1 (5 bases). Germline loops: CDR1 SEHNR, CDR2 FQNEAQ (reference sequence). This CDR3 comprises 13 residues. The ends were cut back, 2 bases at V and 11 bases at J, with 15 bases in the middle.